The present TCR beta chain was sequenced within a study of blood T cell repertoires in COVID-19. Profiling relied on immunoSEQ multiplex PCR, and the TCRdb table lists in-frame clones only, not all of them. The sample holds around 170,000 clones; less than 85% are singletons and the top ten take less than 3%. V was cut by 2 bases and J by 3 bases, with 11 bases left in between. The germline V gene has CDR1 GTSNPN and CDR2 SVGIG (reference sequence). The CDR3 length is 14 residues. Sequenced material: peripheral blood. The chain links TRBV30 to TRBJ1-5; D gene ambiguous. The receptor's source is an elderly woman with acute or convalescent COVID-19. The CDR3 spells CAWSIDTYNQPQHF. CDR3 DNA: TGTGCCTGGAGTATAGACACCTACAATCAGCCCCAGCATTTT.